This record concerns one T cell receptor beta chain sequence. Its antigen is as yet unknown. This record comes from a study of OX40 agonist ivuxolimab in advanced cancers. On the study more broadly: Participants averaged about 66 years of age (range about 23 to 90) and were around 80% male.

Method: immunoSEQ multiplex PCR; TCRdb's copy keeps in-frame clones and lacks some. The repertoire includes around 60,000 clones, roughly three quarters of them detected once, and more than 0.9% sits in the top ten. The V gene's germline CDR1 is SNHLY and CDR2 FYNNEI. V dropped 4 bases and J dropped 12 bases, with 18 bases sitting between them. The CDR3 runs 13 residues. Study findings and constraints: The mean number of expanded clones was higher in CD8+ T cells than in CD4+.

The specimen comprised CD4+ or CD8+ T cells sorted from blood, sampled in a trial of the OX40 agonist ivuxolimab. The TCR was taken from an adult with an advanced solid tumor such as melanoma, head and neck, liver or kidney cancer. The rearrangement links TRBV2 to TRBJ1-2; unclear D gene. The CDR3 DNA is TGTGCCAGCAGTGTGCAGATCCCTTTAGGCAACACCTTC. Translated: CASSVQIPLGNTF.